A selection of T cell receptor beta chains follows, all from one sample in a study of beta chain bispecific antibodies for T cell cancers. Their cognate antigens are unknown. TCRdb reanalysed the 5' RACE reads using MiXCR and keeps one entry per CDR3 protein. The sample lists 21,000 or so distinct CDR3 sequences, roughly 3% occurring once. Sequenced sample: healthy donor T cells cultured with leukemia cells. The source of these receptors is a human donor in good health. Some clones in this sample may be carry-over from other donors' samples. CDR3s include the opening cysteine and the closing phenylalanine or tryptophan.

CDR3	V
CASSFQRDSLF	TRBV5-8
CASSEGGGLAGYNEQFF	TRBV25-1
CSAREDGEAGTGINSPLHF	TRBV20-1
CASSWGQGRNEQYF	TRBV7-6
CASLRDSTDTQYF	TRBV6-2/TRBV6-3
CASSPQRTGRPETQYF	TRBV5-6
CASSPPSGGASGGEQFF	TRBV7-3
CASSSGGPTYEQYF	TRBV27
CASSPFRGEQFF	TRBV3-1
CASSFQGARVEAFF	TRBV5-4
CASSFGAGKNTGELFF	TRBV5-6
CASSLGSNRGRDTQYF	TRBV5-1
CATSQSRGIGYEQYF	TRBV15
CSASYAGENYEQYF	TRBV20-1
CSARDTSNQPQHF	TRBV20-1
CASSWTRETQYF	TRBV7-8
CACKLAGAHNEQFF	TRBV27
CSARDSSGLNTEAFF	TRBV20-1
CASSDERDTARSYEQYF	TRBV7-8
CASSYSRDGDYGYTF	TRBV6-5
CASSVENLGEAFF	TRBV9
CASSDLGTSLRTNYYEQYF	TRBV28
CSARVPPKGRNTEAFF	TRBV20-1
CASSPPRRDGTGELFF	TRBV12-3/TRBV12-4
CSASFPGWSAEGAPEQYF	TRBV20-1
CASSEVWGPINYGYTF	TRBV6-1
CASSPPAQGSYNEQFF	TRBV7-2
CASSFIEGSNQPQHF	TRBV28
CASSPETTLTGELFF	TRBV4-1
CASSLGPNTQYF	TRBV5-1
CASSAGRGQALGAFF	TRBV9
CASSLWLASYEQYF	TRBV5-6
CASSRQGGRNIQYF	TRBV19
CASSLGGVPDTQYF	TRBV13
CSAGRDRIRDEKLFF	TRBV20-1
CAWSVAAIGELFF	TRBV30
CASSSIDRGGSQETQYF	TRBV7-9
CASSLGGAGDYEQYF	TRBV27
CASSLALGAYEAFF	TRBV7-2
CASSQALAAPEQYF	TRBV4-2